A selection of T cell receptor beta chains follows, all from one sample in a study of identical twins. TCRdb itself ran the 5' RACE reads through MiXCR, one entry per CDR3 protein. The data contain about 730,000 distinct CDR3 sequences, 21% of them singletons. The same data also contributed to another study, on T cells expressing NK-cell markers.

Sequenced material: PBMCs. These receptors all stem from a woman aged 18-29 years in good health. Both conserved end residues are part of each CDR3. Each record gives: J gene, V gene, clone size, D gene, CDR3 protein, CDR3 DNA. A D gene is named only where the DNA matches it firmly. Clone size appears in some rows only: once, few, many, or a class for an expanded clone.

j_gene: TRBJ2-7; v_gene: TRBV5-1; abundance: many; d_gene: .; CDR3aa: CASSNPASSYEQYF; CDR3nt: TGCGCCAGCAGTAACCCCGCGTCGTCCTACGAGCAGTACTTC
j_gene: TRBJ1-4; v_gene: TRBV6-1; abundance: few; d_gene: .; CDR3aa: CASSRSGATNEKLFF; CDR3nt: TGTGCCAGCAGTCGTTCGGGAGCAACTAATGAAAAACTGTTTTTT
j_gene: TRBJ2-3; v_gene: TRBV9; abundance: .; d_gene: TRBD2; CDR3aa: CASRPPGTSGRTDTQYF; CDR3nt: TGTGCCAGCAGACCCCCCGGGACTAGCGGGCGCACAGATACGCAGTATTTT
j_gene: TRBJ1-5; v_gene: TRBV20-1; abundance: .; d_gene: TRBD1; CDR3aa: CSARQGVRNQPQHF; CDR3nt: TGCAGTGCTAGACAGGGGGTTCGCAATCAGCCCCAGCATTTT
j_gene: TRBJ2-7; v_gene: TRBV7-9; abundance: few; d_gene: .; CDR3aa: CASSLVSLHEQYF; CDR3nt: TGTGCCAGCAGCTTGGTATCGTTACACGAGCAGTACTTC
j_gene: TRBJ2-5; v_gene: TRBV6-1; abundance: many; d_gene: TRBD2; CDR3aa: CASSLAGEQETQYF; CDR3nt: TGTGCCAGCAGCCTAGCGGGGGAACAAGAGACCCAGTACTTC
j_gene: TRBJ2-5; v_gene: TRBV20-1; abundance: few; d_gene: .; CDR3aa: CSASPVEETQYF; CDR3nt: TGCAGTGCTAGTCCCGTGGAAGAGACCCAGTACTTC
j_gene: TRBJ2-5; v_gene: TRBV3-1; abundance: .; d_gene: TRBD2; CDR3aa: CASCQVGLAANQETQYF; CDR3nt: TGTGCCAGCTGCCAAGTTGGACTAGCGGCAAACCAAGAGACCCAGTACTTC
j_gene: TRBJ2-5; v_gene: TRBV5-1; abundance: few; d_gene: .; CDR3aa: CASSLFEVQEYETQYF; CDR3nt: TGCGCCAGCAGCTTGTTCGAGGTCCAGGAATACGAGACCCAGTACTTC
j_gene: TRBJ2-1; v_gene: TRBV20-1; abundance: few; d_gene: .; CDR3aa: CSAVSWDTHNEQFF; CDR3nt: TGCAGTGCCGTGAGTTGGGACACCCACAATGAGCAGTTCTTC
j_gene: TRBJ2-3; v_gene: TRBV11-1; abundance: .; d_gene: TRBD2; CDR3aa: CASSSWSGTSGSTDTQYF; CDR3nt: TGTGCCAGCAGCTCCTGGTCCGGGACTAGCGGGAGTACAGATACGCAGTATTTT
j_gene: TRBJ2-1; v_gene: TRBV2; abundance: few; d_gene: .; CDR3aa: CASSEEGGLFF; CDR3nt: TGTGCCAGCAGTGAGGAGGGGGGACTGTTCTTC
j_gene: TRBJ1-5; v_gene: TRBV5-5; abundance: once; d_gene: .; CDR3aa: CASSLWASPNQPQHF; CDR3nt: TGTGCCAGCAGCTTGTGGGCCAGCCCCAATCAGCCCCAGCATTTT
j_gene: TRBJ2-4; v_gene: TRBV11-2; abundance: many; d_gene: .; CDR3aa: CASSLNSVEQYF; CDR3nt: TGTGCCAGCAGCTTGAATTCGGTAGAACAGTACTTC
j_gene: TRBJ2-3; v_gene: TRBV5-1; abundance: .; d_gene: .; CDR3aa: CASSLGAHADTQYF; CDR3nt: TGCGCCAGCAGCTTGGGGGCCCACGCAGATACGCAGTATTTT
j_gene: TRBJ1-5; v_gene: TRBV27; abundance: many; d_gene: .; CDR3aa: CASRGRGIENQPQHF; CDR3nt: TGTGCCAGCAGGGGACGAGGGATTGAGAATCAGCCCCAGCATTTT
j_gene: TRBJ2-5; v_gene: TRBV5-1; abundance: .; d_gene: .; CDR3aa: CASSPRFGETQYF; CDR3nt: TGCGCCAGCAGCCCCCGCTTCGGGGAGACCCAGTACTTC
j_gene: TRBJ1-1; v_gene: TRBV7-8; abundance: .; d_gene: .; CDR3aa: CASSLARRAEAFF; CDR3nt: TGTGCCAGCAGCTTAGCCAGAAGAGCTGAAGCTTTCTTT
j_gene: TRBJ1-3; v_gene: TRBV12-3/TRBV12-4; abundance: few; d_gene: .; CDR3aa: CASRSQGYSGNTIYF; CDR3nt: TGTGCCAGCAGATCACAGGGCTACTCTGGAAACACCATATATTTT
j_gene: TRBJ2-3; v_gene: TRBV20-1; abundance: .; d_gene: TRBD2; CDR3aa: CSARVVTSAHTQYF; CDR3nt: TGCAGTGCTAGAGTGGTGACTAGCGCCCATACGCAGTATTTT
j_gene: TRBJ2-7; v_gene: TRBV10-3; abundance: many; d_gene: .; CDR3aa: CAISATGTWGEQYF; CDR3nt: TGTGCCATCAGTGCTACCGGGACATGGGGGGAGCAGTACTTC
j_gene: TRBJ1-6; v_gene: TRBV7-2; abundance: .; d_gene: .; CDR3aa: CASSLVRDGNSPLHF; CDR3nt: TGTGCCAGCAGCTTAGTTCGGGACGGAAATTCACCCCTCCACTTT
j_gene: TRBJ2-2; v_gene: TRBV6-2/TRBV6-3; abundance: .; d_gene: TRBD2; CDR3aa: CASRKTSGRRTGELFF; CDR3nt: TGTGCCAGCAGAAAGACTAGCGGGAGGAGAACCGGGGAGCTGTTTTTT
j_gene: TRBJ2-2; v_gene: TRBV12-3/TRBV12-4; abundance: .; d_gene: TRBD1; CDR3aa: CASSRQGSDTGELFF; CDR3nt: TGTGCCAGCAGCCGACAGGGGAGTGACACCGGGGAGCTGTTTTTT
j_gene: TRBJ2-1; v_gene: TRBV2; abundance: .; d_gene: .; CDR3aa: CASSRRDGQFF; CDR3nt: TGTGCCAGCAGTAGGCGGGATGGGCAGTTCTTC
j_gene: TRBJ2-1; v_gene: TRBV30; abundance: few; d_gene: TRBD1; CDR3aa: CAWNRDRWGEQFF; CDR3nt: TGTGCCTGGAACCGGGACAGGTGGGGTGAGCAGTTCTTC
j_gene: TRBJ2-7; v_gene: TRBV6-5; abundance: .; d_gene: TRBD2; CDR3aa: CASSYSTSGPYEQYF; CDR3nt: TGTGCCAGCAGTTACTCCACTAGCGGTCCCTACGAGCAGTACTTC
j_gene: TRBJ2-1; v_gene: TRBV7-7; abundance: .; d_gene: .; CDR3aa: CASSFLPGSYNEQFF; CDR3nt: TGTGCTAGCAGCTTTTTGCCAGGGTCCTACAATGAGCAGTTCTTC
j_gene: TRBJ1-5; v_gene: TRBV6-6; abundance: many; d_gene: .; CDR3aa: CASSISNQPQHF; CDR3nt: TGTGCCAGCAGTATTAGCAATCAGCCCCAGCATTTT
j_gene: TRBJ2-1; v_gene: TRBV7-2; abundance: .; d_gene: .; CDR3aa: CATSLSYNEQFF; CDR3nt: TGTGCCACCAGCTTAAGCTACAATGAGCAGTTCTTC
j_gene: TRBJ2-7; v_gene: TRBV12-3/TRBV12-4; abundance: few; d_gene: .; CDR3aa: CASSSTVFTYEQYF; CDR3nt: TGTGCCAGCAGTTCGACAGTCTTTACCTACGAGCAGTACTTC
j_gene: TRBJ1-1; v_gene: TRBV6-1; abundance: .; d_gene: .; CDR3aa: CASSRGTLGEAFF; CDR3nt: TGTGCCAGCAGCCGCGGGACCCTCGGAGAAGCTTTCTTT
j_gene: TRBJ2-1; v_gene: TRBV5-1; abundance: .; d_gene: .; CDR3aa: CASSKDSSYNEQFF; CDR3nt: TGCGCCAGCAGTAAGGACAGCTCCTACAATGAGCAGTTCTTC
j_gene: TRBJ2-7; v_gene: TRBV6-1; abundance: .; d_gene: .; CDR3aa: CASSKDSSEQYF; CDR3nt: TGTGCCAGCAGTAAAGACAGCTCCGAGCAGTACTTC
j_gene: TRBJ2-6; v_gene: TRBV20-1; abundance: few; d_gene: .; CDR3aa: CSAREWGAGANVLTF; CDR3nt: TGCAGTGCTAGAGAGTGGGGGGCCGGGGCCAACGTCCTGACTTTC
j_gene: TRBJ1-2; v_gene: TRBV9; abundance: few; d_gene: .; CDR3aa: CASTLGGYANYGYTF; CDR3nt: TGTGCCAGCACCCTCGGGGGGTACGCTAACTATGGCTACACCTTC
j_gene: TRBJ2-7; v_gene: TRBV20-1; abundance: .; d_gene: TRBD2; CDR3aa: CSARVRLAQEEQYF; CDR3nt: TGCAGTGCTAGAGTTAGACTAGCTCAGGAAGAGCAGTACTTC
j_gene: TRBJ2-5; v_gene: TRBV7-9; abundance: .; d_gene: TRBD1; CDR3aa: CASSVKPGQGKETQYF; CDR3nt: TGTGCCAGCAGCGTAAAACCGGGACAGGGGAAAGAGACCCAGTACTTC
j_gene: TRBJ2-5; v_gene: TRBV5-1; abundance: .; d_gene: .; CDR3aa: CASSTYPREARETQYF; CDR3nt: TGCGCCAGCAGCACCTATCCCAGGGAGGCCCGGGAGACCCAGTACTTC
j_gene: TRBJ2-1; v_gene: TRBV12-3/TRBV12-4; abundance: few; d_gene: .; CDR3aa: CASSLRGTGSYNEQFF; CDR3nt: TGTGCCAGCAGTTTAAGGGGAACTGGCTCCTACAATGAGCAGTTCTTC
j_gene: TRBJ2-7; v_gene: TRBV20-1; abundance: .; d_gene: .; CDR3aa: CSATPLYEQYF; CDR3nt: TGCAGTGCTACGCCCCTCTACGAGCAGTACTTC
j_gene: TRBJ2-1; v_gene: TRBV27; abundance: .; d_gene: .; CDR3aa: CASSSRATLGKQFF; CDR3nt: TGTGCCAGCTCCTCCCGGGCCACGTTGGGAAAGCAGTTCTTC
j_gene: TRBJ2-2; v_gene: TRBV5-1; abundance: .; d_gene: TRBD2; CDR3aa: CASSLMGRANTGELFF; CDR3nt: TGCGCCAGCAGCTTGATGGGGAGGGCGAACACCGGGGAGCTGTTTTTT
j_gene: TRBJ1-5; v_gene: TRBV2; abundance: .; d_gene: .; CDR3aa: CASSEIEDQPQHF; CDR3nt: TGTGCCAGCAGTGAAATAGAAGATCAGCCCCAGCATTTT
j_gene: TRBJ1-2; v_gene: TRBV20-1; abundance: .; d_gene: .; CDR3aa: CSAYPRGDYGYTF; CDR3nt: TGCAGTGCTTACCCCCGGGGAGACTATGGCTACACCTTC
j_gene: TRBJ2-7; v_gene: TRBV3-1; abundance: few; d_gene: TRBD2; CDR3aa: CASSQVSGLAGQQYF; CDR3nt: TGTGCCAGCAGCCAAGTTTCCGGACTAGCGGGGCAGCAGTACTTC
j_gene: TRBJ2-2; v_gene: TRBV7-2; abundance: many; d_gene: TRBD2; CDR3aa: CASSLVAGAGGELFF; CDR3nt: TGTGCCAGCAGCTTAGTTGCGGGAGCGGGCGGGGAGCTGTTTTTT
j_gene: TRBJ2-1; v_gene: TRBV5-6; abundance: .; d_gene: TRBD2; CDR3aa: CASSETPGTSGRGEQFF; CDR3nt: TGTGCCAGCAGCGAAACGCCCGGGACTAGCGGGAGGGGTGAGCAGTTCTTC
j_gene: TRBJ2-7; v_gene: TRBV20-1; abundance: few; d_gene: TRBD2; CDR3aa: CSARDGTSGTNEQYF; CDR3nt: TGCAGTGCTAGAGATGGGACTAGCGGGACTAACGAGCAGTACTTC
j_gene: TRBJ2-7; v_gene: TRBV12-3/TRBV12-4; abundance: .; d_gene: .; CDR3aa: CASSLSPVTEQYF; CDR3nt: TGTGCCAGCAGTTTATCCCCCGTAACCGAGCAGTACTTC
j_gene: TRBJ2-1; v_gene: TRBV6-5; abundance: .; d_gene: .; CDR3aa: CASSQRLVLFF; CDR3nt: TGTGCCAGCAGCCAGCGACTAGTGCTGTTCTTC
j_gene: TRBJ2-5; v_gene: TRBV5-6; abundance: .; d_gene: .; CDR3aa: CASKPQGNQETQYF; CDR3nt: TGTGCCAGCAAACCGCAGGGTAACCAAGAGACCCAGTACTTC
j_gene: TRBJ1-1; v_gene: TRBV7-2; abundance: .; d_gene: .; CDR3aa: CASSRFLTGTVNTEAFF; CDR3nt: TGTGCCAGCAGCCGATTTCTAACCGGGACGGTGAACACTGAAGCTTTCTTT
j_gene: TRBJ1-1; v_gene: TRBV29-1; abundance: .; d_gene: TRBD1; CDR3aa: CSVARGTGGTEAFF; CDR3nt: TGCAGCGTCGCACGCGGGACAGGGGGTACTGAAGCTTTCTTT
j_gene: TRBJ2-5; v_gene: TRBV6-5; abundance: .; d_gene: .; CDR3aa: CASSSLGTQYF; CDR3nt: TGTGCCAGCAGTAGTCTCGGGACCCAGTACTTC
j_gene: TRBJ2-5; v_gene: TRBV20-1; abundance: many; d_gene: .; CDR3aa: CSALRETQYF; CDR3nt: TGCAGTGCCCTCCGAGAGACCCAGTACTTC
j_gene: TRBJ2-7; v_gene: TRBV5-1; abundance: few; d_gene: .; CDR3aa: CASRKITSYEQYF; CDR3nt: TGCGCCAGCAGGAAGATCACATCCTACGAGCAGTACTTC
j_gene: TRBJ1-2; v_gene: TRBV24-1; abundance: many; d_gene: .; CDR3aa: CATSDSTDNGYTF; CDR3nt: TGTGCCACCAGTGATTCTACGGACAATGGCTACACCTTC
j_gene: TRBJ2-2; v_gene: TRBV5-5; abundance: many; d_gene: .; CDR3aa: CASSYMGGATGELFF; CDR3nt: TGTGCCAGCAGCTATATGGGGGGCGCAACCGGGGAGCTGTTTTTT
j_gene: TRBJ2-1; v_gene: TRBV7-9; abundance: once; d_gene: TRBD2; CDR3aa: CASTQTSGRANEQFF; CDR3nt: TGTGCCAGCACCCAGACTAGCGGGAGGGCCAATGAGCAGTTCTTC